A selection of T cell receptor beta chains follows, all from one sample in a study of T-cell memory formation after mild COVID-19. MiXCR was run by TCRdb on the 5' RACE reads, yielding one entry per CDR3 protein. The repertoire consists of about 470,000 distinct CDR3 sequences, with more than 20% occurring once and the leading ten covering about an eighth. Material: PBMCs or a T cell subset sorted from them (not recorded which). The source is an adult woman who had mild COVID-19 (a few samples of this study predate the infection). Cell type and time point are not known. Both conserved end residues are trimmed from each CDR3.

V	CDR3
TRBV20-1	STSGSVDEQF
TRBV7-9	ASSEGARGPQH
TRBV9	ASSPVSYEQY
TRBV4-2	ASSPLGDGGVNEQF
TRBV10-3	AISVAGGPTDTQY
TRBV5-4	ASSVSGGRDNEQF
TRBV5-1	ASSLGQGGNEQF
TRBV6-2/TRBV6-3	ASSTRLAGNEQF
TRBV24-1	ATSDLLSTDTQY
TRBV6-2/TRBV6-3	ASSLDPSWRAANQETQY
TRBV25-1	ASGETSGRTDEQF
TRBV7-9	ASSLYGGVSYEQY
TRBV7-9	ASSLAHAGGPVNEQF
TRBV7-6	ASSLARGVTEAF
TRBV3-1	ASSQGAGDTDTQY
TRBV14	ASSRRDHSYEQY
TRBV29-1	SVWKGGAPYEQY
TRBV4-2	ASSQDRVNQPQH
TRBV7-2	ASSLAALLAKNIQY
TRBV5-1	ASSLEGVQETQY
TRBV5-4	ASSLFRGSGYT
TRBV20-1	SGPGQGAHNYGYT
TRBV11-2	ASSLIILREGNPTDTQY
TRBV7-8	ASSLGQASYNEQL
TRBV9	ASSGGQLQETQY
TRBV6-5	ASSYDTAEGYT
TRBV5-1	ASSLRTSPTGELF
TRBV12-3/TRBV12-4	ASRPGGGKVTEAF
TRBV7-2	ASSLEAGLNTEAF
TRBV14	ASSQELGLNNEQF
TRBV13	ASSLGLGNTIY
TRBV7-3	ASSLKWRGGAIPHTDTQY
TRBV12-3/TRBV12-4	ASSFGGILTEAF
TRBV4-3	ASSQGYPSTDTQY
TRBV5-1	ASSRDRVPETQY
TRBV5-1	ASSFNQAYEQY
TRBV20-1	SALPGTGRNEQY
TRBV24-1	ATSEAGTGGNHEQY
TRBV5-1	ASSLQGGETDTQY
TRBV6-1	ASSPGRSNYNEQF
TRBV6-5	ASSRTGNEQY
TRBV20-1	SGLYGYT
TRBV25-1	ASSERYNSPLH
TRBV5-6	ASSPTPGTGEIRQY
TRBV6-5	ASSYAGPTKHSEAF
TRBV10-3	AISESSWGEQF
TRBV5-4	ASSSGGEPHEQF
TRBV7-8	ASSLDSRLAETQY
TRBV7-3	ASSLNTGTAPAQTH
TRBV20-1	SAPRVGSRRNEQF
TRBV7-9	ASKEANSGANVLT
TRBV24-1	ATSDRAGQGREKLF
TRBV4-3	ASSRPGHIYNEQF
TRBV7-8	ASSLELAGYEQY
TRBV9	ASSPGTSKQF